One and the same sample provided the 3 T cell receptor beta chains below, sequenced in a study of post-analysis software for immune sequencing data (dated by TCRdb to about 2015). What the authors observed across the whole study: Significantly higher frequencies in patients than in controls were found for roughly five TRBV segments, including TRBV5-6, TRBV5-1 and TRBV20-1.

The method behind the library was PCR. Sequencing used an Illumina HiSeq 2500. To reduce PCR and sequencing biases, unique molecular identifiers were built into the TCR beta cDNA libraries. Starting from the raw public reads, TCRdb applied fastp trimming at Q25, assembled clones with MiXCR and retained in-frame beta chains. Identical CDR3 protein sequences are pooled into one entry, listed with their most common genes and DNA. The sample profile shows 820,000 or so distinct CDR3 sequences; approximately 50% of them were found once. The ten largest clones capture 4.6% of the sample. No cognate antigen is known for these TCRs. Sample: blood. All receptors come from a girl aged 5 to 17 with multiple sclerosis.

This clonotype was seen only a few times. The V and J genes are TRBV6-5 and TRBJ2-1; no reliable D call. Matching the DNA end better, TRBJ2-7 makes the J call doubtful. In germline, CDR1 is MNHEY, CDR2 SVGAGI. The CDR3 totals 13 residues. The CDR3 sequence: CASSYPTDYEQYF. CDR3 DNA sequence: TGTGCCAGCAGTTACCCTACAGACTACGAGCAGTACTTC.

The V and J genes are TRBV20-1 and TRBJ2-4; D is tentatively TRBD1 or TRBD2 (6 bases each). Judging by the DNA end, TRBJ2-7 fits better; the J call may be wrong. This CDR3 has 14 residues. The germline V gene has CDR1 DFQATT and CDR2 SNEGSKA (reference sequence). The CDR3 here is CSAPSRGASYEQYF. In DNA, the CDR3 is TGCAGTGCCCCCAGTAGGGGGGCATCCTACGAGCAGTACTTC.

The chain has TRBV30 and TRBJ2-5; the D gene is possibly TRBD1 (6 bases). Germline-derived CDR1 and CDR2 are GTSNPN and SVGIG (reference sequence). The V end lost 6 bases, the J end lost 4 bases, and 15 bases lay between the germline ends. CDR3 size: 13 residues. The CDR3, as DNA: TGTGCCTGCGGGACATTGAGGGGAGAGACCCAGTACTTC. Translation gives CACGTLRGETQYF.